This T cell receptor (beta chain) appears in the sequencing data of a study of T-cell memory formation after mild COVID-19. 5'RACE primed at constant segments yielded TCR alpha and TCR beta cDNA libraries bearing sample barcodes and UMIs. TCRdb passed the 5' RACE reads through MiXCR, listing each CDR3 protein once. The sample lists about 350,000 distinct CDR3 sequences, around 13% occurring once. In its sample, this clonotype was seen a few times. The CDR3 loop spans 15 amino acids. V lost 7 bases to trimming and J lost 4 bases, with 17 bases between them. Material: PBMCs or a T cell subset sorted from them (not recorded which). The chain has TRBV12-3 or TRBV12-4 and TRBJ1-3, with a weak D call TRBD1 (5 bases). The receptor was derived from a man aged 18 to 30 who had mild COVID-19 (a few samples of this study predate the infection). Cell type and time point are not known. In DNA form, the CDR3 reads TGTGCCAGCACTCTGCGGGGGATAGAAGGAAACACCATATATTTT. This sequence encodes CASTLRGIEGNTIYF.